These 2 T cell receptor beta chains originate from one sample sequenced in a study of T-cell memory formation after mild COVID-19. TCRdb independently ran MiXCR on the 5' RACE reads; one entry per CDR3 protein. This table holds 200,000 or so distinct CDR3 sequences, 16% found once. Sequencing was performed on PBMCs or a T cell subset sorted from them (not recorded which). The source of these receptors is an adult woman who had mild COVID-19 (a few samples of this study predate the infection). Cell type and time point are not known.

This clonotype was counted between two and nine times. The J gene is TRBJ2-3, the V gene TRBV5-1, with D possibly called TRBD1 or TRBD2 (6 bases each). Trimming removed 3 bases from V and 1 base from J, with 15 bases in between. Germline loops: CDR1 SGHRS, CDR2 YFSETQ. The CDR3 is 16 residues long. CDR3 DNA: TGCGCCAGCAGCTCGCGCGGGGACATCGGCACAGATACGCAGTATTTT. Protein: CASSSRGDIGTDTQYF. The full variable domain, rest sourced from reference TRBV5-1 and TRBJ2-3, is KAGVTQTPRYLIKTRGQQVTLSCSPISGHRSVSWYQQTPGQGLQFLFEYFSETQRNKGNFPGRFSGRQFSNSRSEMNVSTLELGDSALYLCASSSRGDIGTDTQYFGPGTRLTVL.

The chain uses TRBV5-1 and TRBJ2-7, with 9 bases that match TRBD2. Germline assignment: CDR1 SGHRS and CDR2 YFSETQ. Trimming removed 5 bases from V and 5 bases from J; junction bases left unmatched: 8. This CDR3 region has 14 residues. The CDR3, as DNA: TGCGCCAGCAGGGCGGGAGGGCCTTACGACGAGCAGTACTTC. Translating gives CASRAGGPYDEQYF.